This TCR beta chain was documented in a study of kidney transplant recipient with SARS-CoV-2 infection. V was trimmed by 5 bases and J by 5 bases, leaving 24 bases between them. CDR3 length: 18 residues. CDR1 is LGHDT and CDR2 is YNNKEL in the germline V gene (reference sequence). This clonotype was counted ten times or more. TCRdb passed the reads through MiXCR, listing each CDR3 protein once. The table lists approximately 240,000 distinct CDR3 sequences, more than 25% of them singletons. This chain connects TRBV3-1 to TRBJ2-2; D gene uncertain. The clonotype originates from a young adult male patient who had COVID-19 and was a kidney transplant recipient. A share of the T cells may be of graft donor origin. This specimen was a blood sample, taken at baseline and on day 111 from a kidney transplant recipient. The CDR3 region has the DNA TGTGCCAGCAGCAATATCCTTCCCATTTCAGGCTTGACCGGGGAGCTGTTTTTT. Translating gives CASSNILPISGLTGELFF.